One sample yielded the 29 T cell receptor beta chains listed below, sequenced in a study of vaccination effects on CD4 cells after COVID-19. Method: immunoSEQ multiplex PCR; TCRdb's copy keeps in-frame clones and lacks some. The sample has approximately 37,000 clones, 73% seen once. Before sequencing took place, the ViraFEST assay used viral peptide pools to expand antigen-specific CD4+ T cells. Cultured cells yielded isolated CD4+ T cells after about ten days. SARS-CoV-2 infection was confirmed by PCR in the person between March and December 2020. Their recognized antigens are unknown. Source: CD4+ T cells from PBMCs cultured with a peptide pool, taken before COVID-19 vaccination. Every receptor here comes from a human donor who had a prior SARS-CoV-2 infection.

V is TRBV19 and J is TRBJ2-7; D is possibly TRBD2 (6 bases). The CDR3 is made up of 14 amino acids. The germline V gene encodes CDR1 LNHDA and CDR2 SQIVND (reference sequence). V lost 5 bases and J lost 2, with 13 bases in between. The CDR3 here is CASSALGRTYEQYF. DNA for the CDR3: TGTGCCAGTAGTGCTCTCGGGAGAACCTACGAGCAGTACTTC.

V usage is TRBV29-1 and J usage is TRBJ2-1; no clear D gene. This CDR3 comprises 13 residues. CDR1 is SQVTM, CDR2 ANQGSEA, per germline. Trimming cost V 5 bases and J 0 bases, with 8 bases left between them. CDR3 in amino acids: CSVSTHSYNEQFF. The CDR3 coding sequence is TGCAGCGTTTCGACTCACTCCTACAATGAGCAGTTCTTC.

In DNA form, the CDR3 reads TGCGCCAGCAGCTTGGCCTACTATTCCGGTCCCCCCGGGATCAACCAAGAGACCCAGTACTTC. Protein: CASSLAYYSGPPGINQETQYF. The chain carries TRBV5-1 and TRBJ2-5; perhaps TRBD2 as D (5 bases). The CDR3 spans 21 residues. V dropped 0 bases and J dropped 0 bases, with 27 bases sitting between them. Germline lookup yields CDR1 SGHRS and CDR2 YFSETQ.

The chain employs TRBV7-8 and TRBJ1-5, with TRBD1 as a possible D gene (5 bases). CDR1 and CDR2 (germline): SGHVS, FQNEAQ. CDR3 length: 17 amino acids. V shed 5 bases and J shed 2 bases, with 19 bases lying between them. The CDR3 DNA reads TGTGCCAGCAGCCTCCGTGGGGACCTTAAGGGCAATCAGCCCCAGCATTTT. This gives the protein CASSLRGDLKGNQPQHF.

The chain couples TRBV6-4 to TRBJ2-1; tentative D call: TRBD1 (5 bases). Germline-derived CDR1 and CDR2 are MRHNA and SNTAGT. The CDR3 runs 12 residues. V lost 6 bases, J lost 10 bases, and 13 bases lay in between. The CDR3 spells CASSSPGAEQFF. The CDR3 DNA reads as TGTGCCAGCAGCTCTCCTGGGGCAGAGCAGTTCTTC.

The rearrangement uses TRBV7-2 and TRBJ1-1, with D possibly being TRBD1 (6 bases). This CDR3 has 13 residues. V was shortened by 5 bases and J by 8 bases, with 15 bases between the two germline ends. Germline CDR1 reads SGHTA; CDR2 reads FQGNSA. CDR3 loop: CASSAYRDVEAFF. The CDR3 DNA is TGTGCCAGCAGCGCATACAGGGACGTGGAAGCTTTCTTT. Full variable domain (outside the CDR3, taken from reference TRBV7-2 and TRBJ1-1): GAGVSQSPSNKVTEKGKDVELRCDPISGHTALYWYRQSLGQGLEFLIYFQGNSAPDKSGLPSDRFSAERTGGSVSTLTIQRTQQEDSAVYLCASSAYRDVEAFFGQGTRLTVV.

The rearrangement joins TRBV6-4 to TRBJ2-1; no reliable D call. V gave up 4 bases and J gave up 2 bases, with 9 bases separating them. Germline assignment: CDR1 MRHNA and CDR2 SNTAGT. This CDR3 has 14 residues. CDR3 protein: CASSAQGTYNEQFF. DNA of the CDR3: TGTGCCAGCAGTGCCCAAGGCACCTACAATGAGCAGTTCTTC.

This clone has only one observation. The chain couples TRBV29-1 to TRBJ2-3; TRBD2 might be the D (6 bases). The ends were cut back, 3 bases at V and 6 bases at J, with 16 bases in the middle. Germline V lookup: CDR1 SQVTM, CDR2 ANQGSEA. This CDR3 is 14 amino acids long. The CDR3 nucleotides are TGCAGCGTTGAGGCGGGACTCCCAGGCGATACGCAGTATTTT. This sequence encodes CSVEAGLPGDTQYF.

The CDR3 sequence is CASSPRYNEQFF. The CDR3 region has the DNA TGTGCCAGCTCACCAAGGTACAATGAGCAGTTCTTC. The genes are TRBV18 and TRBJ2-1; no reliable D call. Germline V gene data show CDR1 as KGHSH and CDR2 as LQKENI. V gave up 2 bases and J gave up 4 bases, with 3 bases separating them. The CDR3 has 12 residues.

V and J are TRBV3-1 (or the pseudogene TRBV3-2) and TRBJ2-5; tentatively, D is TRBD2 (5 bases). This CDR3 has 18 amino acids. Germline CDR1 and CDR2: LGHDT and YNNKEL (reference sequence). The ends were cut back, 2 bases at V and 5 bases at J, with 24 bases in the middle. The CDR3 reads CASSQHRAQTGGVETQYF. As DNA, the CDR3 is TGTGCCAGCAGCCAACATCGGGCCCAGACTGGAGGTGTGGAGACCCAGTACTTC.

In this sample, this clone turned up a few times. This rearrangement joins TRBV11-3 to TRBJ2-1, with D maybe TRBD2 (6 bases). This CDR3 is 13 amino acids long. The V end was cut by 4 bases, the J end by 3 bases, with 7 bases between. CDR1 SGHNT and CDR2 YENEEA come from the germline V gene. CDR3 bases: TGTGCCAGCAGCTCGGGGGTCTACAATGAGCAGTTCTTC. Its translation: CASSSGVYNEQFF.

The V call is TRBV12-5, the J call TRBJ1-1; TRBD1 aligns across 7 bases. After removal of 6 bases from V and 0 bases from J, the junction contained 7 bases not matched to a gene. The CDR3 is 15 residues long. The V gene's germline CDR1 is LGHNT and CDR2 FRNRAP. CDR3 protein: CASGWDSLMNTEAFF. DNA for the CDR3: TGTGCTAGTGGGTGGGACAGCCTCATGAACACTGAAGCTTTCTTT.

The chain employs TRBV7-3 and TRBJ1-1; weak D call: TRBD1 (5 bases). This CDR3 is built from 14 residues. CDR1 and CDR2 from the germline V gene are SGHTA and FQGTGA. V dropped 5 bases and J dropped 1 base, with 11 bases sitting between them. CDR3 residues: CASSVGVENTEAFF. The CDR3 bases are TGTGCCAGCAGCGTAGGGGTGGAGAACACTGAAGCTTTCTTT.

This chain connects TRBV2 to TRBJ2-2; D unclear. The CDR3 loop spans 15 amino acids. The V gene lost 7 bases and the J gene lost 3 bases, with 15 bases spanning the gap. CDR1 SNHLY and CDR2 FYNNEI come from the germline V gene. CDR3 region: CASTNRTRDTGELFF. In DNA form, the CDR3 reads TGTGCCAGCACCAATCGGACGAGAGACACCGGGGAGCTGTTTTTT.

V and J are TRBV5-6 and TRBJ1-4, with 9 bases matching TRBD1. The CDR3 length is 16 residues. The V gene's germline CDR1 is SGHDT and CDR2 YYEEEE. V was pared by 3 bases and J by 8 bases, with 11 bases of the junction left unmatched. The CDR3 loop is CASSSYTGGAGEKLFF. The CDR3 DNA is TGTGCCAGCAGCTCCTACACAGGGGGCGCCGGGGAAAAACTGTTTTTT.

The rearrangement links TRBV9 to TRBJ1-5; D possibly corresponds to TRBD1 (6 bases). V was shortened by 0 bases and J by 5 bases, with 12 bases between the two germline ends. CDR3 length: 15 residues. The germline V gene encodes CDR1 SGDLS and CDR2 YYNGEE. For the CDR3, the DNA is TGTGCCAGCAGCGTAGATGGACAGTGGGATCAGCCCCAGCATTTT. Its protein is CASSVDGQWDQPQHF.

This chain uses TRBV7-9 with TRBJ2-3; a possible D gene is TRBD2 (6 bases). The ends were cut back, 8 bases at V and 6 bases at J, with 15 bases in the middle. Germline CDR1 reads SEHNR; CDR2 reads FQNEAQ (reference sequence). The CDR3 covers 13 residues. The CDR3 region has the DNA TGTGCCAGCCGACTAGGGACTTCGGATACGCAGTATTTT. Translation: CASRLGTSDTQYF.

The chain links TRBV7-3 to TRBJ1-2; TRBD1 agrees at 8 bases. Germline CDR1 is SGHTA and CDR2 is FQGTGA. The length of the CDR3 is 18 residues. The J segment lost 6 bases and the V segment lost 5 bases, leaving 20 bases of the junction unmatched. Here the CDR3 DNA reads TGTGCCAGCAGCCCCAGGGGGCCGGCAGGGGGCCAGTTAGATGGCTACACCTTC. Amino acid sequence: CASSPRGPAGGQLDGYTF. Filled out from reference TRBV7-3 and TRBJ1-2, the complete variable domain reads GAGVSQTPSNKVTEKGKYVELRCDPISGHTALYWYRQSLGQGPEFLIYFQGTGAADDSGLPNDRFFAVRPEGSVSTLKIQRTERGDSAVYLCASSPRGPAGGQLDGYTFGSGTRLTVV.

This chain uses TRBV5-4 with TRBJ2-1; the D gene could be TRBD1 or TRBD2 (5 bases each). Trimming stripped 5 bases from V and 5 bases from J, with 26 bases between. The CDR3 extends over 18 amino acids. Germline assignment: CDR1 SGHNT and CDR2 YYREEE (reference sequence). Written as DNA, the CDR3 is TGTGCCAGCAGTCCGAAAACGGCAGGGACGCCGAACGACAATGAGCAGTTCTTC. Encoded protein: CASSPKTAGTPNDNEQFF. Complete variable domain (other parts from reference TRBV5-4 and TRBJ2-1): ETGVTQSPTHLIKTRGQQVTLRCSSQSGHNTVSWYQQALGQGPQFIFQYYREEENGRGNFPPRFSGLQFPNYSSELNVNALELDDSALYLCASSPKTAGTPNDNEQFFGPGTRLTVL.

The chain is built from TRBV24-1 and TRBJ2-5; 8 bases map to TRBD1. The CDR3 is made up of 16 amino acids. Germline trimming cut 3 bases from V and 5 bases from J; bases unmatched to any gene: 10. Germline V gene sequence: CDR1 KGHDR, CDR2 SFDVKD. CDR3 residues: CATSDPRTGLGETQYF. The CDR3 DNA reads TGTGCCACCAGTGATCCGCGGACAGGGCTTGGGGAGACCCAGTACTTC.

The rearrangement joins TRBV5-1 to TRBJ2-7; TRBD1 is a possible D gene (6 bases). V gave up 0 bases and J gave up 0 bases, with 13 bases separating them. CDR3 length equals 16 residues. Per the germline V gene, CDR1 is SGHRS and CDR2 is YFSETQ. The CDR3 loop reads CASSLGQGYSSYEQYF. CDR3 coding DNA: TGCGCCAGCAGCTTGGGGCAGGGGTATAGCTCCTACGAGCAGTACTTC.

A single count supports this clone. The chain employs TRBV5-4 and TRBJ2-7, with 9 bases aligning to TRBD1. J lost 5 bases, V lost 3 bases, and 9 bases had no gene match. CDR3 length: 15 residues. Germline CDR1 is SGHNT and CDR2 is YYREEE (reference sequence). The CDR3 DNA is TGTGCCAGCAGCTACAAAACAGGGGGCCACGACGAGCAGTACTTC. Translating gives CASSYKTGGHDEQYF.

The chain carries TRBV5-4 and TRBJ2-4, with 7 bases fitting TRBD1. The CDR3 sequence is 15 residues long. The ends lost 3 bases at V and 0 bases at J; junction bases unmatched: 3. CDR1 is SGHNT and CDR2 is YYREEE in the germline V gene (reference sequence). The chain's CDR3 is CASSSRGRAKNIQYF. The CDR3 DNA follows: TGTGCCAGCAGCTCCAGGGGGAGAGCCAAAAACATTCAGTACTTC.

The genes are TRBV30 and TRBJ2-3, with TRBD2 matching over 12 bases. Trimming at V came to 4 bases and at J to 3 bases, leaving 2 bases not matched to a gene. CDR1 is GTSNPN and CDR2 is SVGIG in the germline V gene (reference sequence). The CDR3 sequence is 14 residues long. CDR3 nucleotide sequence: TGTGCCTGGACGCTAGCGGGAGGGACAGATACGCAGTATTTT. This codes for CAWTLAGGTDTQYF.

The V and J genes are TRBV7-2 and TRBJ2-1, with unresolved D. Germline CDR1 is SGHTA and CDR2 is FQGNSA. The V end was cut by 2 bases, the J end by 3 bases, with 17 bases between. CDR3 length equals 17 residues. CDR3 in amino acids: CASSLKKRRKVYNEQFF. The CDR3 coding sequence is TGTGCCAGCAGCTTAAAAAAAAGACGCAAAGTCTACAATGAGCAGTTCTTC. Looking up the rest from reference TRBV7-2 and TRBJ2-1 gives the full variable domain: GAGVSQSPSNKVTEKGKDVELRCDPISGHTALYWYRQSLGQGLEFLIYFQGNSAPDKSGLPSDRFSAERTGGSVSTLTIQRTQQEDSAVYLCASSLKKRRKVYNEQFFGPGTRLTVL.

The gene calls are TRBV6-5 and TRBJ1-2, with TRBD1 matching 7 bases. V lost 3 bases and J lost 2; bases outside the gene matches: 6. The germline V gene encodes CDR1 MNHEY and CDR2 SVGAGI. The length of the CDR3 is 15 residues. CDR3: CASSYGMTGNYGYTF. CDR3 nucleotide sequence: TGTGCCAGCAGTTATGGAATGACAGGGAACTATGGCTACACCTTC.

The gene calls are TRBV5-8 and TRBJ2-7; the match to TRBD2 covers 11 bases. The junction had 6 bases not matched to a gene; V was cut back by 4 bases and J by 0 bases. Looked up from germline, CDR1 is SGHTS and CDR2 is YDEGEE. The CDR3 has 16 residues. The chain's CDR3 is CASSLRGTSGSYEQYF. The CDR3, as DNA: TGTGCCAGCAGCCTTCGGGGGACTAGCGGCTCCTACGAGCAGTACTTC.

The J gene is TRBJ1-2, the V gene TRBV28, with TRBD1 matching 8 bases. Germline CDR1 MDHEN, CDR2 SYDVKM. The length of the CDR3 is 14 residues. CDR3 in DNA: TGTGCTATCGATCGCAGGGGGCGAGACTATGGCTACACCTTC. Translation gives CAIDRRGRDYGYTF.

The V and J genes are TRBV7-3 and TRBJ2-3; D call uncertain. V lost 1 base and J lost 2, with 13 bases in between. The CDR3 contains 16 residues. Germline CDR1 and CDR2: SGHTA and FQGTGA. CDR3 sequence (DNA): TGTGCCAGCAGCTTAAATTCCCCAGCTAACACAGATACGCAGTATTTT. Its protein is CASSLNSPANTDTQYF.